The next 8 T cell receptor beta chains were all read from a single sample in a study of T cells in pancreatic ductal adenocarcinoma (dated by TCRdb to between 2016 and 2019). The library relied on the immunoSEQ multiplex PCR assay. TCRdb took over this immuneACCESS table, retaining in-frame rearrangements with V and J assigned. Such tables are incomplete; in checked studies, under half of the missing clones stem from an unresolved V gene, and the remainder is unexplained. In all, the sample holds over 85,000 clones, and roughly 96% of those were seen once. Jointly, the top ten make up approximately 3.1% of the sample. Selected pancreatic ductal adenocarcinoma patients had undergone surgery without neoadjuvant therapy. The sample taken for sequencing was PBMCs. These TCRs come from a human donor with pancreatic ductal adenocarcinoma.

This chain uses TRBV28 with TRBJ2-1; TRBD1 agrees at 7 bases. The germline gives CDR1 MDHEN, CDR2 SYDVKM. V gave up 7 bases and J gave up 10 bases; unmatched junction bases: 4. This CDR3 contains 11 residues. CDR3 sequence reads: CASTNRGEQFF. CDR3 DNA sequence: TGTGCCAGCACCAACAGGGGAGAGCAGTTCTTC.

CDR3 sequence (DNA): TGTGCCAGCAGCGTAAATCAGCAAGAGACCCAGTACTTC. This codes for CASSVNQQETQYF. The chain has TRBV9 and TRBJ2-5; D remains ambiguous. The CDR3 is made up of 13 amino acids. Trimming stripped 1 base from V and 2 bases from J, with 6 bases between. Germline lookup yields CDR1 SGDLS and CDR2 YYNGEE.

The gene calls are TRBV7-9 and TRBJ1-1; D uncertain. This CDR3 spans 12 amino acids. The germline V gene has CDR1 SEHNR and CDR2 FQNEAQ (reference sequence). Trimming cost V 1 base and J 8 bases, with 8 bases left between them. CDR3 in amino acids: CASSLVAAEAFF. The DNA of the CDR3 is TGTGCCAGCAGCTTAGTGGCGGCAGAAGCTTTCTTT.

V is TRBV9 and J is TRBJ2-3; 8 nucleotides agree with TRBD2. The V segment lost 4 bases and the J segment 6 bases; nucleotides outside the gene matches: 4. Germline-derived CDR1 and CDR2 are SGDLS and YYNGEE. CDR3 length equals 13 residues. The CDR3 sequence is CASSWREADTQYF. The DNA for the CDR3 is TGTGCCAGCAGCTGGCGGGAGGCGGATACGCAGTATTTT.

The chain joins TRBV27 to TRBJ1-1; the D gene is possibly TRBD1 (5 bases). This CDR3 spans 14 amino acids. Per the germline V gene, CDR1 is MNHEY and CDR2 is SMNVEV (reference sequence). The V end lost 3 bases, the J end lost 4 bases, and 12 bases lay between the germline ends. CDR3 sequence (DNA): TGTGCCAGCAGTTTCGGGGGTCGGACCACTGAAGCTTTCTTT. It encodes CASSFGGRTTEAFF.

The chain uses TRBV7-9 and TRBJ2-7; the match to TRBD2 covers 13 bases. The junction had 2 bases not matched to a gene; V was cut back by 3 bases and J by 6 bases. CDR1 and CDR2 from the germline V gene are SEHNR and FQNEAQ (reference sequence). CDR3 size: 14 residues. The CDR3 sequence: CASSFGTSGIEQYF. CDR3 nucleotides: TGTGCCAGCAGCTTCGGGACTAGCGGGATCGAGCAGTACTTC.

J is TRBJ2-7 and V is TRBV2; D unclear. Germline assignment: CDR1 SNHLY and CDR2 FYNNEI. This CDR3 comprises 11 residues. The V end lost 4 bases, the J end lost 3 bases, and 4 bases lay between the germline ends. CDR3 region: CASSAYYEQYF. The CDR3 nucleotides are TGTGCCAGCAGTGCTTACTACGAGCAGTACTTC.

The rearrangement joins TRBV18 to TRBJ2-1, with D maybe TRBD2 (5 bases). Germline values: CDR1 KGHSH, CDR2 LQKENI. V was clipped by 8 bases and J by 0 bases, with 14 bases between them. The length of the CDR3 is 15 residues. As DNA, the CDR3 is TGTGCCAGCACGGACGCTGCGGGCTCCTACAATGAGCAGTTCTTC. The encoded protein is CASTDAAGSYNEQFF.